Below, 16 T cell receptor beta chains from the same sample are listed, as sequenced in a study of regulatory T cells in long-lasting Graves disease. The time point here: persistent/refractory GD, antithyroid drugs over 5 years with positive TRAb. RNA from PBMCs was the source of the TCR library. Building the TCR beta libraries relied on iRepertoire HTBI primers, and CDR3 regions underwent Arm-PCR. TCRdb recomputed calls from the multiplex PCR reads with MiXCR, one row per CDR3 protein. The repertoire consists of hundreds of thousands of distinct CDR3 sequences, with 25% to 35% occurring once and the leading ten covering 35% to 55%. The specimen comprised peripheral blood mononuclear cells (PBMCs), sampled when the disease was refractory, from a patient treated with antithyroid drugs. These receptor sequences come from a female donor with Graves disease.

This clonotype showed up just a few times. The chain couples TRBV12-3 or TRBV12-4 to TRBJ1-2, with 8 bases aligning to TRBD1. V shed 4 bases and J 8 bases; nucleotides not matched to a gene: 9. There are 14 residues in the CDR3. CDR3 sequence (DNA): TGTGCCAGCAGTTGGCAGGGGGCGAGAAACGGCTACACCTTC. The encoded protein is CASSWQGARNGYTF.

The chain employs TRBV7-8 and TRBJ1-5; TRBD1 is a possible D gene (5 bases). Trimming removed 3 bases at V and 2 bases at J, with 17 bases between. Germline CDR1 SGHVS, CDR2 FQNEAQ. The CDR3 loop spans 17 amino acids. This chain's CDR3 is CASSLGREFSGNQPQHF. The CDR3 bases are TGTGCCAGCAGCTTGGGCAGGGAATTTTCGGGCAATCAGCCCCAGCATTTT.

This clonotype appeared a single time. This sequence joins TRBV30 and TRBJ1-5; a possible D gene is TRBD1 (5 bases). V was cut by 1 base and J by 0 bases, with 16 bases left in between. Germline V gene sequence: CDR1 GTSNPN, CDR2 SVGIG (reference sequence). The CDR3 runs 17 residues. CDR3: CAWSDKRIGDSNQPQHF. In DNA, the CDR3 is TGTGCCTGGAGTGATAAGCGGATAGGGGATAGCAATCAGCCCCAGCATTTT.

The chain joins TRBV27 to TRBJ2-4, with D possibly being TRBD1 (5 bases). The ends were cut back, 0 bases at V and 3 bases at J, with 12 bases in the middle. The CDR3 is made up of 16 amino acids. CDR1 is MNHEY and CDR2 is SMNVEV in the germline V gene (reference sequence). CDR3 loop: CASSLSLGRVKNIQYF. DNA of the CDR3: TGTGCCAGCAGTTTATCTTTGGGCAGGGTCAAAAACATTCAGTACTTC.

This chain connects TRBV12-3 or TRBV12-4 to TRBJ2-2; no reliable D call. The CDR3 length is 14 residues. The germline V and J ends were trimmed by 2 bases and 6 bases, with 10 bases remaining between them. The CDR3 reads CASSLIAGAGELFF. As DNA, the CDR3 is TGTGCCAGCAGTTTAATAGCAGGAGCCGGGGAGCTGTTTTTT.

V gene TRBV5-4 combines with J gene TRBJ2-2, with 8 bases that match TRBD1. The J segment lost 5 bases and the V segment lost 2 bases, leaving 5 bases of the junction unmatched. This CDR3 has 15 residues. The germline gives CDR1 SGHNT, CDR2 YYREEE (reference sequence). The CDR3 nucleotides read TGTGCCAGCAGCTTAACAGGGGGACGGACCGGGGAGCTGTTTTTT. It encodes CASSLTGGRTGELFF.

This chain uses TRBV7-2 with TRBJ2-2, with TRBD2 as a possible D gene (6 bases). The V gene's germline CDR1 is SGHTA and CDR2 FQGNSA. The CDR3 covers 14 residues. Trimming took off 7 bases at V and 0 bases at J, with 9 bases between the two ends. This CDR3 is CASTRDSNTGELFF. DNA for the CDR3: TGTGCCAGCACCAGGGACTCGAACACCGGGGAGCTGTTTTTT.

This chain connects TRBV27 to TRBJ1-4; 8 bases line up with TRBD1. The V segment lost 6 bases and the J segment 8 bases; nucleotides outside the gene matches: 8. The CDR3 runs 14 residues. Germline V gene sequence: CDR1 MNHEY, CDR2 SMNVEV (reference sequence). Written as DNA, the CDR3 is TGTGCCAGCAGCTACCAGGGGGCGAGAGAAAAACTGTTTTTT. This sequence encodes CASSYQGAREKLFF. Looking up the rest from reference TRBV27 and TRBJ1-4 gives the full variable domain: EAQVTQNPRYLITVTGKKLTVTCSQNMNHEYMSWYRQDPGLGLRQIYYSMNVEVTDKGDVPEGYKVSRKEKRNFPLILESPSPNQTSLYFCASSYQGAREKLFFGSGTQLSVL.

This chain connects TRBV5-1 to TRBJ1-4; maybe TRBD1 (6 bases). Per the germline V gene, CDR1 is SGHRS and CDR2 is YFSETQ. With 2 bases removed from V and 4 bases from J, the gap between germline ends came to 15 bases. This CDR3 spans 16 amino acids. The CDR3 DNA follows: TGCGCCAGCAGCTTCCTGGGGACATCAAGTAATGAAAAACTGTTTTTT. This translates into CASSFLGTSSNEKLFF.

This clonotype has more than one count but fewer than ten. This sequence joins TRBV6-5 and TRBJ1-1; no clear D. V was cut by 4 bases and J by 6 bases, with 12 bases left in between. Germline values: CDR1 MNHEY, CDR2 SVGAGI. The CDR3 extends over 13 amino acids. The CDR3 sequence is CASSSRALAEAFF. CDR3 DNA sequence: TGTGCCAGCAGTTCCCGGGCCCTAGCTGAAGCTTTCTTT.

The chain uses TRBV6-5 and TRBJ1-1, with no clear D. This CDR3 region has 14 residues. Trimming stripped 4 bases from V and 7 bases from J, with 16 bases between. CDR1 MNHEY and CDR2 SVGAGI come from the germline V gene. The CDR3 spells CASSSRQDRYEAFF. The CDR3 DNA sequence: TGTGCCAGCAGTTCCAGACAAGACCGTTATGAAGCTTTCTTT.

The CDR3 protein is CASSLAWGAYEQYF. CDR3 DNA sequence: TGTGCCAGCAGCTTAGCGTGGGGGGCCTACGAGCAGTACTTC. V is TRBV7-9 and J is TRBJ2-7; possible D gene TRBD2, 6 bases. Trimming stripped 0 bases from V and 2 bases from J, with 8 bases between. Germline V CDR1 and CDR2: SEHNR, FQNEAQ (reference sequence). The CDR3 is 14 residues long.

This sequence joins TRBV7-2 and TRBJ1-3; possible D gene TRBD1, 5 bases. Germline CDR1 reads SGHTA; CDR2 reads FQGNSA. V was cut by 1 base and J by 0 bases, with 7 bases left in between. This CDR3 region has 15 residues. DNA for the CDR3: TGTGCCAGCAGCTTAGAGGGGCGCTCTGGAAACACCATATATTTT. It translates to CASSLEGRSGNTIYF. Full variable domain (outside the CDR3, taken from reference TRBV7-2 and TRBJ1-3): GAGVSQSPSNKVTEKGKDVELRCDPISGHTALYWYRQSLGQGLEFLIYFQGNSAPDKSGLPSDRFSAERTGGSVSTLTIQRTQQEDSAVYLCASSLEGRSGNTIYFGEGSWLTVV.

This sequence joins TRBV5-1 and TRBJ1-6; D possibly corresponds to TRBD1 (5 bases). The V and J ends lost 0 bases and 10 bases respectively, with 14 bases between them. The CDR3 consists of 15 residues. Per germline, CDR1 SGHRS and CDR2 YFSETQ. The CDR3 region is CASSLATKRGSPLHF. The CDR3 DNA reads TGCGCCAGCAGCTTGGCTACAAAACGGGGGTCACCCCTCCACTTT.

The rearrangement links TRBV12-3 or TRBV12-4 to TRBJ2-3, with TRBD2 matching 10 bases. After removal of 6 bases from V and 4 bases from J, the junction contained 7 bases not matched to a gene. This CDR3 is built from 15 residues. This CDR3 reads CASSPLAGKADTQYF. DNA of the CDR3: TGTGCCAGCAGCCCACTAGCGGGGAAGGCAGATACGCAGTATTTT.

This sequence joins TRBV3-1 and TRBJ2-7; 9 nucleotides match TRBD1. Germline CDR1 LGHDT, CDR2 YNNKEL (reference sequence). The trim removed 1 base at V and 2 bases at J, leaving 6 bases unmatched. The CDR3 totals 16 residues. Written as DNA, the CDR3 is TGTGCCAGCAGCCAAGGTACCGGGACAGGGCCCTACGAGCAGTACTTC. Translated: CASSQGTGTGPYEQYF.